This T cell receptor (beta chain) was captured by sequencing in a study of shared clonotypes between healthy human individuals. Study-wide results and caveats: Generally, naive subsets came out with larger estimated richness than memory subsets. Generation probability values for non-shared clonotypes were lower than those for clonotypes shared by all four donors. Across a handful of donors, naive CD4 shared roughly 5%, naive CD8 about 3.2%, memory CD4 more than 2%, memory CD8 about 0.4%.

A note on this clone: Its antigen is unknown.

The CDR3 extends over 16 amino acids. V was cut by 1 base and J by 1 base, with 13 bases left in between. Germline assignment: CDR1 SEHNR and CDR2 FQNEAQ (reference sequence). TCRdb keeps only in-frame clones here, not all; method: immunoSEQ multiplex PCR. The sample holds just over 2,000,000 clones, approximately 95% seen once. The chain couples TRBV7-9 to TRBJ2-5; the D gene is possibly TRBD1 (5 bases). The sequence was collected from a man aged 18 to 30 in good health. Sequences were obtained from naive CD4+ T cells sorted from blood. Sample subset: CD45RA+ positively selected. DNA for the CDR3: TGTGCCAGCAGCTTAGGCCCATGGCAGGGCCAAGAGACCCAGTACTTC. Translated, it gives CASSLGPWQGQETQYF.